The present entry profiles one T cell receptor beta chain with its context. This clonotype was detected only a few times. Its target antigen remains unknown. No quality values exist for individual bases; no much larger clone is one base distant. Instrument on record: Illumina HiSeq 2500. TCR beta libraries were prepared by quantitative 5'-RACE with molecular barcodes. Processing in the source paper ran as follows. Disease-linked TCR variants were identified with a new computational method built on a probabilistic model of VDJ rearrangement. TCRdb took the public reads, trimmed them with fastp at Q25, ran MiXCR for clone calling and kept in-frame beta chains. One record per CDR3 amino acid sequence lists the most common genes and DNA. TCRdb's processing, not the study's, gives the V and J calls here. For this sample there are about 450,000 distinct CDR3 sequences; roughly 27% appear just once. Over 0.8% of the sample comes from the top ten.

The data originate from a study of CD8 T cells in ankylosing spondylitis (dated by TCRdb to 2016 to 2017). As for the study more broadly: T cell receptor beta repertoires were profiled in healthy donors and ankylosing spondylitis patients so that disease-linked TCR variants could be found. In total, the full study cohort was made up of some 100 healthy donors and about two dozen ankylosing spondylitis patients. Peripheral blood was sampled, and synovial fluid was also collected from ankylosing spondylitis patients. Points the paper makes about the study in general: Some TCR beta motif variants had previously been reported in synovial fluid and blood of reactive arthritis patients, which suggested common disease-initiation mechanisms. According to the report, matched synovial fluid samples from ankylosing spondylitis patients were significantly enriched for the disease-linked clones. The disease-linked clones showed a CD8+ phenotype and occurred at relatively low frequencies in peripheral blood. Blood from ankylosing spondylitis patients appeared to be characterized by a TCR beta motif made up of under ten highly homologous amino acid variants.

CDR1 DFQATT and CDR2 SNEGSKA were looked up in the germline V gene (reference sequence). V gives up 5 bases and J gives up 5 bases, and the segment between their germline ends measures 12 bases. Measured from the cysteine to the phenylalanine, the CDR3 is 12 residues long. Solely the CDR3 DNA is kept, with 36 bases framed from the first base. This receptor was obtained from a male donor with ankylosing spondylitis. Sequenced: blood, either unsorted or a sorted T cell fraction (not recorded which). The V and J genes are TRBV20-1 and TRBJ1-2, with no confident D gene call. The encoded CDR3 is CSAFRGGYGYTF. The nucleotides are TGCAGTGCTTTCCGGGGAGGTTATGGCTACACCTTC.